The sequence of this T cell receptor beta chain was determined in a study of blood T cell repertoires in COVID-19. Per the authors' pipeline: Scientists estimated how many nucleated cells there were by amplifying reference gene primers. TCRdb keeps only in-frame clones here, not all; method: immunoSEQ multiplex PCR. The V and J calls and clone size were taken over from that table, and D and trimming were inferred from the DNA. The data show around 81,000 clones, 86% seen once. The CDR3 is 15 residues long. Per germline, CDR1 SGDLS and CDR2 YYNGEE. Losses at the gene ends were 2 bases for V and 5 bases for J; bases not matched to a gene: 6.

This rearrangement joins TRBV9 to TRBJ2-2; 7 nucleotides agree with TRBD2. Input material: peripheral blood. The clonotype originates from a woman aged 55 to 70 with acute or convalescent COVID-19. CDR3 sequence (DNA): TGTGCCAGCAGCGTCGGCGGGAGCAGTACCGGGGAGCTGTTTTTT. Protein sequence: CASSVGGSSTGELFF.